The T cell receptor (beta chain) under discussion was sequenced for a study of T cell responses to AZD1222 COVID-19 vaccine. The study's findings and limits: Variant regions that are unmutated are reportedly the target of nearly half of spike-specific TCRs. The CD4 TCRs associated with vaccination extended across spike and predominated at 160-218 and 743-854. The study sampled repertoires only after the peak T cell response.

This CDR3 is 18 amino acids long. The germline gives CDR1 LGHNA, CDR2 YNFKEQ. V gave up 2 bases and J gave up 6 bases; unmatched junction bases: 13. Produced via immunoSEQ multiplex PCR; TCRdb's table is partial and in-frame only. The sample carries about 120,000 clones, roughly 88% recorded once. With regard to this clone: Its antigen is still unknown.

This chain joins TRBV4-2 and TRBJ2-1, with 10 bases lining up with TRBD2. This TCR came from an adult in good health. The sequenced sample was peripheral blood, obtained on day 0 of AZD1222 vaccination. The CDR3 DNA is TGTGCCAGCAGCCAAATGGGTTCTAGCGGGGGCCCGACCAATGAGCAGTTCTTC. Translated: CASSQMGSSGGPTNEQFF.